The 14 T cell receptor beta chains given below trace back to one sample, sequenced in a study of blood T cell repertoires in COVID-19. Profiling relied on immunoSEQ multiplex PCR, and the TCRdb table lists in-frame clones only, not all of them. Counted here are tens of thousands of clones, less than 95% occurring once; the ten biggest clones make up 0.52%. The sequencing input was peripheral blood. These TCRs come from a man in his fifties or sixties with COVID-19, enrolled during active disease.

The chain has TRBV5-1 and TRBJ2-1; perhaps TRBD1 as D (6 bases). V lost 0 bases to trimming and J lost 1 base, with 14 bases between them. Germline loops: CDR1 SGHRS, CDR2 YFSETQ. This CDR3 is built from 17 residues. The CDR3 DNA follows: TGCGCCAGCAGCTTGGATCCAACAGGGCTTTCCTACAATGAGCAGTTCTTC. This codes for CASSLDPTGLSYNEQFF.

This clone occurred a few times. The genes are TRBV29-1 and TRBJ2-7; 7 positions match TRBD1. V was clipped by 5 bases and J by 5 bases; unmatched bases: 12. Germline V gene data show CDR1 as SQVTM and CDR2 as ANQGSEA. The CDR3 runs to 14 residues. The CDR3 is CSVTGESWLDEQYF. The CDR3 DNA sequence: TGCAGCGTTACAGGGGAGTCTTGGTTGGACGAGCAGTACTTC.

In this sample, this clone turned up once. The V call is TRBV7-9, the J call TRBJ2-7, with 9 bases identical to TRBD2. V lost 5 bases and J lost 1; bases outside the gene matches: 3. The CDR3 is 14 amino acids. The germline V gene has CDR1 SEHNR and CDR2 FQNEAQ (reference sequence). DNA of the CDR3: TGTGCCAGCAGCCCCGGACTAGCGTCCTACGAGCAGTACTTC. Translating it yields CASSPGLASYEQYF.

V and J are TRBV25-1 and TRBJ1-2, with TRBD1 as a possible D gene (6 bases). Germline V CDR1 and CDR2: MGHDK, SYGVNS. The length of the CDR3 is 18 residues. V lost 5 bases and J lost 5, with 27 bases in between. CDR3: CASSSLTRTARNGYGYTF. Here the CDR3 DNA reads TGTGCCAGCAGTTCCCTGACCCGGACAGCTCGGAATGGTTATGGCTACACCTTC.

V is TRBV5-1 and J is TRBJ2-1; 9 bases map to TRBD2. Trimming cost V 4 bases and J 2 bases; bases outside gene matches: 10. The germline V gene has CDR1 SGHRS and CDR2 YFSETQ. This CDR3 is 17 amino acids long. The CDR3 loop is CASSPESGRPPYNEQFF. The CDR3 bases are TGCGCCAGCAGCCCGGAAAGCGGGAGGCCCCCCTACAATGAGCAGTTCTTC.

The rearrangement uses TRBV2 and TRBJ1-3, with unresolved D. CDR1 is SNHLY and CDR2 is FYNNEI in the germline V gene. Trimming stripped 5 bases from V and 2 bases from J, with 13 bases between. This CDR3 spans 15 amino acids. This CDR3 is CASSTLRAAGNTIYF. DNA of the CDR3: TGTGCCAGCAGTACTTTGAGGGCGGCTGGAAACACCATATATTTT.

This clone was recorded a few times. The rearrangement uses TRBV10-2 and TRBJ2-2, with TRBD2 identical over 8 bases. In germline, CDR1 is WSHSY, CDR2 SAAADI. This CDR3 region has 16 residues. The V gene end was trimmed by 4 bases and the J gene end by 4 bases; junction bases not matched to a gene: 8. DNA for the CDR3: TGCGCCAGCAGTGGTAGCGGGGAGCGTCCCACCGGGGAGCTGTTTTTT. This gives the protein CASSGSGERPTGELFF.

This clone has more than one count but fewer than ten. The chain couples TRBV7-9 to TRBJ1-2, with no clear D. Trimming shortened V by 2 bases and J by 0 bases, and 7 bases separated the two germline ends. CDR1 and CDR2 from the germline V gene are SEHNR and FQNEAQ (reference sequence). The CDR3 spans 14 residues. As DNA, the CDR3 is TGTGCCAGCAGCTTAAACGCAGCTAACTATGGCTACACCTTC. Amino acids: CASSLNAANYGYTF.

The chain recombines TRBV28 with TRBJ2-7; TRBD2 matches 7 bases. After removal of 5 bases from V and 6 bases from J, the junction contained 13 bases not matched to a gene. There are 15 residues in the CDR3. Per the germline V gene, CDR1 is MDHEN and CDR2 is SYDVKM. The CDR3 is CASSPGGGDPSEQYF. CDR3 nucleotide sequence: TGTGCCAGCAGTCCGGGCGGGGGAGATCCCTCCGAGCAGTACTTC.

The rearrangement uses TRBV7-6 and TRBJ2-5; D is undetermined. The CDR3 extends over 16 amino acids. V lost 2 bases and J 2 bases, leaving 15 bases between the germline ends. Germline lookup yields CDR1 SGHVS and CDR2 FNYEAQ. The CDR3 bases are TGTGCCAGCAGCTTATATCTCGGTAGAACGCAAGAGACCCAGTACTTC. It is translated as CASSLYLGRTQETQYF.

The rearrangement joins TRBV7-2 to TRBJ1-2; D call uncertain. CDR3 size: 14 residues. CDR1 and CDR2 from the germline V gene are SGHTA and FQGNSA. Trimming stripped 2 bases from V and 2 bases from J, with 9 bases between. DNA for the CDR3: TGTGCCAGCAGCTTACAGGCGCGCAACTATGGCTACACCTTC. It specifies CASSLQARNYGYTF. The whole variable domain, remainder taken from reference TRBV7-2 and TRBJ1-2, is GAGVSQSPSNKVTEKGKDVELRCDPISGHTALYWYRQSLGQGLEFLIYFQGNSAPDKSGLPSDRFSAERTGGSVSTLTIQRTQQEDSAVYLCASSLQARNYGYTFGSGTRLTVV.

The rearrangement joins TRBV29-1 to TRBJ2-2; 7 nucleotides match TRBD1. The J segment lost 2 bases and the V segment lost 4 bases, leaving 7 bases of the junction unmatched. Germline V CDR1 and CDR2: SQVTM, ANQGSEA. The CDR3 consists of 15 residues. CDR3 DNA: TGCAGCGTTGGTGTTAGGGACAGCAACACCGGGGAGCTGTTTTTT. Residues: CSVGVRDSNTGELFF.

This chain links TRBV5-1 with TRBJ1-2; 7 bases align to TRBD1. Trimming took 2 bases from V and 5 from J; bases not matched to a gene: 9. This CDR3 has 15 residues. From germline, CDR1 is SGHRS and CDR2 YFSETQ. The CDR3 is CASSLGQVSIYGYTF. The CDR3 coding sequence is TGCGCCAGCAGCTTAGGACAGGTTTCAATTTATGGCTACACCTTC.

CDR3 sequence: CASSVDLEQGYHYGYTF. The CDR3 nucleotides read TGTGCCAGCAGCGTAGACCTTGAACAGGGATACCACTATGGCTACACCTTC. The chain carries TRBV9 and TRBJ1-2; weak D call: TRBD1 (6 bases). Trimming removed 0 bases from V and 3 bases from J, with 18 bases in between. CDR1 SGDLS and CDR2 YYNGEE come from the germline V gene. This CDR3 has 17 amino acids.